One and the same sample provided the 16 T cell receptor beta chains below, sequenced in a study of T cell changes during pregnancy in multiple sclerosis. Data came from immunoSEQ multiplex PCR; TCRdb stores just in-frame clones and leaves some out. The sample lists 130,000 or so clones; around 95% were seen once. Sample: peripheral blood, taken after pregnancy. These receptors came from a female donor with multiple sclerosis, enrolled in a pregnancy study.

The rearrangement links TRBV19 to TRBJ1-1; D may be TRBD1 (5 bases). The CDR3 length is 15 residues. From germline, CDR1 is LNHDA and CDR2 SQIVND (reference sequence). Deletions cut 3 bases from V and 4 bases from J, with 15 bases between. The CDR3 DNA is TGTGCCAGTAGTATTGGCCCCAGGAGGGGCACTGAAGCTTTCTTT. Translation: CASSIGPRRGTEAFF. Looking up the rest from reference TRBV19 and TRBJ1-1 gives the full variable domain: DGGITQSPKYLFRKEGQNVTLSCEQNLNHDAMYWYRQDPGQGLRLIYYSQIVNDFQKGDIAEGYSVSREKKESFPLTVTSAQKNPTAFYLCASSIGPRRGTEAFFGQGTRLTVV.

The V call is TRBV27, the J call TRBJ2-7; no clear D. The CDR3 has 13 residues. Per germline, CDR1 MNHEY and CDR2 SMNVEV (reference sequence). The V and J ends lost 2 bases and 4 bases respectively, with 9 bases between them. The CDR3 DNA follows: TGTGCCAGCAGTTTACTCGCGTCTTACGAGCAGTACTTC. Amino acid sequence: CASSLLASYEQYF.

The chain joins TRBV28 to TRBJ2-3, with 8 nucleotides matching TRBD2. CDR3 length equals 15 residues. Germline V CDR1 and CDR2: MDHEN, SYDVKM. V gave up 2 bases and J gave up 0 bases; unmatched junction bases: 1. The CDR3 is CASSLSGSSTDTQYF. The CDR3 region has the DNA TGTGCCAGCAGTTTAAGCGGGAGTAGCACAGATACGCAGTATTTT.

V usage is TRBV18 and J usage is TRBJ1-2, with D possibly TRBD1 on 6 matching bases. V was pared by 6 bases and J by 2 bases, with 10 bases between. CDR3 length equals 13 residues. Per germline, CDR1 KGHSH and CDR2 LQKENI. CDR3 in DNA: TGTGCCAGCTCCACAGGGCCAAACTATGGCTACACCTTC. Amino acid sequence: CASSTGPNYGYTF.

The V call is TRBV19, the J call TRBJ2-1; 8 bases are shared with TRBD2. Germline V gives CDR1 LNHDA, CDR2 SQIVND (reference sequence). The length of the CDR3 is 15 residues. V was clipped by 3 bases and J by 5 bases; unmatched bases: 6. The DNA of the CDR3 is TGTGCCAGTAGTATGGGGACTAGGGGAGACAATGAGCAGTTCTTC. Encoded protein: CASSMGTRGDNEQFF.

The CDR3 reads CASSLAAGGPTNEQFF. The CDR3 DNA follows: TGTGCCAGCAGCTTGGCAGCGGGAGGGCCTACCAATGAGCAGTTCTTC. The rearrangement links TRBV5-4 to TRBJ2-1; 10 bases align to TRBD2. V lost 0 bases to trimming and J lost 6 bases; unmatched junction nucleotides: 6. Germline-derived CDR1 and CDR2 are SGHNT and YYREEE (reference sequence). The CDR3 sequence is 16 residues long.

J is TRBJ2-2 and V is TRBV27; 7 bases map to TRBD1. The V segment lost 5 bases and the J segment 7 bases; nucleotides outside the gene matches: 4. This CDR3 comprises 13 residues. Germline CDR1 reads MNHEY; CDR2 reads SMNVEV (reference sequence). Here the CDR3 DNA reads TGTGCCAGCAGTCCCTCAGGGGGCGGGGAGCTGTTTTTT. This sequence encodes CASSPSGGGELFF.

The chain combines TRBV6-5 with TRBJ2-1; 7 nucleotides agree with TRBD2. Germline CDR1 and CDR2: MNHEY and SVGAGI. The CDR3 consists of 15 residues. V lost 1 base, J lost 10 bases, and 10 bases stayed unmatched. CDR3 nucleotides: TGTGCCAGCAGTTACTACTCGGGAGGAGCCAGAGAGCAGTTCTTC. As protein: CASSYYSGGAREQFF.

The chain recombines TRBV6-5 with TRBJ2-7, with 7 bases identical to TRBD1. The junction had 16 bases not matched to a gene; V was cut back by 7 bases and J by 7 bases. The germline gives CDR1 MNHEY, CDR2 SVGAGI. This CDR3 has 15 amino acids. The DNA for the CDR3 is TGTGCCAGCACTCCCATCCGGACAGGTCCGGGGGAGCAGTACTTC. Amino acids: CASTPIRTGPGEQYF.

The chain employs TRBV15 and TRBJ2-7; D perhaps matches TRBD2 (6 bases). Germline V lookup: CDR1 LNHNV, CDR2 YYDKDF (reference sequence). This CDR3 comprises 16 residues. Trimming cost V 5 bases and J 2 bases, with 19 bases left between them. CDR3 in DNA: TGTGCCACCAGCCGTACGAGGGAGGAAGGAACCTACGAGCAGTACTTC. This sequence encodes CATSRTREEGTYEQYF.

The chain has TRBV7-6 and TRBJ2-7; D is uncertain. V lost 1 base and J 3 bases, leaving 13 bases between the germline ends. The germline gives CDR1 SGHVS, CDR2 FNYEAQ. The CDR3 consists of 15 residues. CDR3 in DNA: TGTGCCAGCAGCTTAGACGGTACAGTTGGCTACGAGCAGTACTTC. This sequence encodes CASSLDGTVGYEQYF.

V gene TRBV10-2 combines with J gene TRBJ2-3; 8 positions agree with TRBD2. CDR1 WSHSY and CDR2 SAAADI come from the germline V gene. This CDR3 spans 14 amino acids. V lost 6 bases, J lost 0 bases, and 2 bases stayed unmatched. DNA of the CDR3: TGCGCCAGCAGGGGACTAGACAGCACAGATACGCAGTATTTT. It is translated as CASRGLDSTDTQYF.

The chain links TRBV6-5 to TRBJ2-7, with 11 bases matching TRBD1. Germline V CDR1 and CDR2: MNHEY, SVGAGI. Losses at the gene ends were 5 bases for V and 7 bases for J; bases not matched to a gene: 7. The CDR3 covers 14 residues. CDR3 in amino acids: CASSDGQGAREQYF. CDR3 sequence (DNA): TGTGCCAGCAGTGACGGACAGGGGGCGCGGGAGCAGTACTTC.

This chain connects TRBV5-1 to TRBJ2-5; 8 bases fit TRBD2. Germline V gene data show CDR1 as SGHRS and CDR2 as YFSETQ. This CDR3 comprises 17 residues. Trimming at V came to 0 bases and at J to 9 bases, leaving 16 bases not matched to a gene. The CDR3 bases are TGCGCCAGCAGCTTGGGATTAGCGGGAAGTTATTACGAGGCCCAGTACTTC. Protein sequence: CASSLGLAGSYYEAQYF.

The CDR3 loop is CSGVTDTQYF. The CDR3 DNA follows: TGCAGCGGGGTCACAGATACGCAGTATTTT. The rearrangement links TRBV20-1 to TRBJ2-3; D may be TRBD2 (5 bases). CDR1 is DFQATT, CDR2 SNEGSKA, per germline (reference sequence). The CDR3 is 10 residues long.

The chain recombines TRBV7-9 with TRBJ2-1, with no clear D. Germline V gives CDR1 SEHNR, CDR2 FQNEAQ (reference sequence). This CDR3 is 11 amino acids long. Trimming removed 6 bases at V and 10 bases at J, with 10 bases between. CDR3 in DNA: TGTGCCAGCAGAAGCTATTGGGAGCAGTTCTTC. This encodes CASRSYWEQFF.